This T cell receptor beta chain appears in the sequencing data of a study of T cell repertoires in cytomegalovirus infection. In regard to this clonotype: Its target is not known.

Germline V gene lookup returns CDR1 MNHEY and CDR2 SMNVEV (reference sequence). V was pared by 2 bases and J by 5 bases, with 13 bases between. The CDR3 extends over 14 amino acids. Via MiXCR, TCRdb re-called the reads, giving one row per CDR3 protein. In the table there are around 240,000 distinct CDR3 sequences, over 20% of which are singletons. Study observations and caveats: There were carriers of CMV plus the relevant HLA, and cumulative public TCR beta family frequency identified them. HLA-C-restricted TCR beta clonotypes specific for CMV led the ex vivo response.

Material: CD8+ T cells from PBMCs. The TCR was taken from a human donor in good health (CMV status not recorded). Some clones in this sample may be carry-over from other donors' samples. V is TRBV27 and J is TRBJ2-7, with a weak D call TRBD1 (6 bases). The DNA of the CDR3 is TGTGCCAGCAGTTTACAAACAGGGTCCCACGAGCAGTACTTC. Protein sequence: CASSLQTGSHEQYF.